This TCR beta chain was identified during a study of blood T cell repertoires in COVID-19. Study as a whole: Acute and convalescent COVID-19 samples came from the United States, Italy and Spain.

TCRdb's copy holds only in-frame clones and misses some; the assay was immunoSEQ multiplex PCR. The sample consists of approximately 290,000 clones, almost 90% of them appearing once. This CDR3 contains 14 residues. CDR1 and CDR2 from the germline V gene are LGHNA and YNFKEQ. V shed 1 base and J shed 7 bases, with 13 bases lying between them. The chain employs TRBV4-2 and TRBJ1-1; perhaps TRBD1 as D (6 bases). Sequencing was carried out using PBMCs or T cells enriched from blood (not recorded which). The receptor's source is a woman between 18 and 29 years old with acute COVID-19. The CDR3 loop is CASSQVAQGSEAFF. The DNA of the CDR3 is TGTGCCAGCAGCCAAGTAGCACAGGGCAGTGAAGCTTTCTTT.